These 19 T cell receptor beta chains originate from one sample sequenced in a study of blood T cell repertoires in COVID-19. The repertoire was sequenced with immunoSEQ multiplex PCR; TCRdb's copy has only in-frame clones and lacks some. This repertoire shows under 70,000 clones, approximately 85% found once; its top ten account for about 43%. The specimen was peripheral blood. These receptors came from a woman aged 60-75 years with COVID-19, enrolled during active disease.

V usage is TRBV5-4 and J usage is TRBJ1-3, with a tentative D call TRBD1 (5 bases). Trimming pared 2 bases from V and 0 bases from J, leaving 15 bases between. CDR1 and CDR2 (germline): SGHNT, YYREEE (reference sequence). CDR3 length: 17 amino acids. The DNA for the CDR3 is TGTGCCAGCAGCTTCCCGGGGGACGGCTCCTCTGGAAACACCATATATTTT. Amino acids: CASSFPGDGSSGNTIYF.

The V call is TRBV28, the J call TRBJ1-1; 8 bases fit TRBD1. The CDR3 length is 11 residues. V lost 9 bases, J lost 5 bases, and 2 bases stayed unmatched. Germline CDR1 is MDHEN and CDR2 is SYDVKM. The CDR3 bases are TGTGCCAGTACAGGGGGGACTGAAGCTTTCTTT. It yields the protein CASTGGTEAFF.

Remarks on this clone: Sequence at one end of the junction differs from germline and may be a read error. CDR3 protein: CASSVMGALLTF. CDR3 bases: TGTGCCAGCAGCGTAATGGGGGCCCTTCTAACGTTT. V gene TRBV7-2 combines with J gene TRBJ1-1; D might be TRBD1 (6 bases). Looked up from germline, CDR1 is SGHTA and CDR2 is FQGNSA. This CDR3 has 12 amino acids.

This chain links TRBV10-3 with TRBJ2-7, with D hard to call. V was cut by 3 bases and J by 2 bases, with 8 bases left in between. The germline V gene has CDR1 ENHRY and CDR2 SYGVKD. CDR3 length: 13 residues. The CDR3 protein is CAISEVPTYEQYF. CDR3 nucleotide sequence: TGTGCCATCAGTGAAGTGCCTACCTACGAGCAGTACTTC.

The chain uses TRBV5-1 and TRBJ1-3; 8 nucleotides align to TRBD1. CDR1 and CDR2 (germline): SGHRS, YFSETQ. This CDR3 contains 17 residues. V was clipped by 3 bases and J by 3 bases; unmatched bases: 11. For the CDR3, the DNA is TGCGCCAGCAGCTCGGGAGAGACAGGGGTTGTTGGAAACACCATATATTTT. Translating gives CASSSGETGVVGNTIYF.

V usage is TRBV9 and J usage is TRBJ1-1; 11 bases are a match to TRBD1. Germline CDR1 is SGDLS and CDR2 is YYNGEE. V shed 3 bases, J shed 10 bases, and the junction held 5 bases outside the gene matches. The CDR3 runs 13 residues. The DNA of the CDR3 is TGTGCCAGCAGCGGGACAGGGGGCGGAATAGCTTTCTTT. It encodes CASSGTGGGIAFF.

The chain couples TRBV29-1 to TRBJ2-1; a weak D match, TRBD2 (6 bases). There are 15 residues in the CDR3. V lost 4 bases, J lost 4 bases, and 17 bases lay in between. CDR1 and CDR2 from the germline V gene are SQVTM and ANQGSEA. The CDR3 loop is CSVVPRLAQYNEQFF. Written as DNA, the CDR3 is TGCAGCGTTGTTCCCCGGCTAGCGCAGTACAATGAGCAGTTCTTC.

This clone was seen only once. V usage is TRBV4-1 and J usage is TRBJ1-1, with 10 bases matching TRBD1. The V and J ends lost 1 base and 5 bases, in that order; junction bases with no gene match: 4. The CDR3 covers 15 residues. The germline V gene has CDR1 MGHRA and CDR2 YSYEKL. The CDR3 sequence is CASSQGQGARTEAFF. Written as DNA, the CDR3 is TGCGCCAGCAGCCAAGGACAGGGGGCGAGAACTGAAGCTTTCTTT.

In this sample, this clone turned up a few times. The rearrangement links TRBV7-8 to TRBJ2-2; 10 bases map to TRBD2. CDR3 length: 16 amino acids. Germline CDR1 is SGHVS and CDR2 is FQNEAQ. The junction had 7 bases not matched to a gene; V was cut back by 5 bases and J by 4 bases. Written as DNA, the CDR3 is TGTGCCAGCAGCCCGAGAACTAGCGGGACCACCGGGGAGCTGTTTTTT. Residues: CASSPRTSGTTGELFF.

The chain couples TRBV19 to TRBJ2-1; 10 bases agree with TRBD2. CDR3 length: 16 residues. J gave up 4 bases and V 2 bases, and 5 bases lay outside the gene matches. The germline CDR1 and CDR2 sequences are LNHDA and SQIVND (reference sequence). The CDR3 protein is CASSIFTSGDYNEQFF. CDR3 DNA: TGTGCCAGTAGTATATTCACTAGCGGGGATTACAATGAGCAGTTCTTC.

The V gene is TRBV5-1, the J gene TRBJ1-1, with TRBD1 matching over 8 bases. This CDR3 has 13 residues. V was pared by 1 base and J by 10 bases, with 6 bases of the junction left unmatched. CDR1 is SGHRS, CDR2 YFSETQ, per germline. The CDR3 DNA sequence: TGCGCCAGCAGCTTGCCCGGACAGGGACGAGCTTTCTTT. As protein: CASSLPGQGRAFF.

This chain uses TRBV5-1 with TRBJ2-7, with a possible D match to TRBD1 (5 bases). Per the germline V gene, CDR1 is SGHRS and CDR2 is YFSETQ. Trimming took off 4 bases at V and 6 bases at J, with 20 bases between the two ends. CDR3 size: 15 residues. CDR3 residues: CASSAGSRVGLEQYF. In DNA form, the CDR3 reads TGCGCCAGCAGCGCAGGGTCTCGAGTGGGCCTCGAGCAGTACTTC.

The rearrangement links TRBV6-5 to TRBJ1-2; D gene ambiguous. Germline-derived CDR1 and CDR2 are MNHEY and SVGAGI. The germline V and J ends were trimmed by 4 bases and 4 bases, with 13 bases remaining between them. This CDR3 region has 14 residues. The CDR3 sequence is CASSSLEEGYGYTF. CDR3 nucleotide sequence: TGTGCCAGCAGTTCCCTAGAGGAGGGCTATGGCTACACCTTC.

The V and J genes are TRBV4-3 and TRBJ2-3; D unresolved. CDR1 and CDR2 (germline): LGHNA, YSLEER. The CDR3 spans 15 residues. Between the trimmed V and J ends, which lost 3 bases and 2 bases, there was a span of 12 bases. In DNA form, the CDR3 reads TGCGCCAGCAGCCAGGAACCGGGTCCCACAGATACGCAGTATTTT. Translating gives CASSQEPGPTDTQYF.

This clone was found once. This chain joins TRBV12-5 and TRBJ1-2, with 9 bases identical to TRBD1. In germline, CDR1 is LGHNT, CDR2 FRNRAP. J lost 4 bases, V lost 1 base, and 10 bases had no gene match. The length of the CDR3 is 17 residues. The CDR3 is CASGLAPRTGELYGYTF. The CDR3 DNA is TGTGCTAGTGGTTTGGCACCCCGGACAGGGGAACTCTATGGCTACACCTTC.

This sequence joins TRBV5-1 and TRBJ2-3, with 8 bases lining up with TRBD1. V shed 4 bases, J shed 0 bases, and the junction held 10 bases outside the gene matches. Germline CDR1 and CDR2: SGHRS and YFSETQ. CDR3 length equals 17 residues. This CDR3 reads CASSPARDRLSTDTQYF. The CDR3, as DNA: TGCGCCAGCAGCCCTGCCCGGGACAGGTTGAGCACAGATACGCAGTATTTT.

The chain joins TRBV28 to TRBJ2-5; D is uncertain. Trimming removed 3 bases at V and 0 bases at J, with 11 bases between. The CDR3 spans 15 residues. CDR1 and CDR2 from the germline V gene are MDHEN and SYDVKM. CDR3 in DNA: TGTGCCAGCAGTTTTGCCTCTGCAGACCAAGAGACCCAGTACTTC. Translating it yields CASSFASADQETQYF.

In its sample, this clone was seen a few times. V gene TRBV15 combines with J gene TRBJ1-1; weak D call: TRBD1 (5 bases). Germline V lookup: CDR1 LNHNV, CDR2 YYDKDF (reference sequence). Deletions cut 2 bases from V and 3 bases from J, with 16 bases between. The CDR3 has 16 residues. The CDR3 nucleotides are TGTGCCACCAGCAGACCACAGGAACCCCGGGACACTGAAGCTTTCTTT. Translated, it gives CATSRPQEPRDTEAFF.

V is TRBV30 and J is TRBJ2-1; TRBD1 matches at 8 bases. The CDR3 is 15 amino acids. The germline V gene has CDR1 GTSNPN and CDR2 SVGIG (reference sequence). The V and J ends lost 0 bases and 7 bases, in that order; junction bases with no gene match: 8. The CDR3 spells CAWSVGQGEYNEQFF. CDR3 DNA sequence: TGTGCCTGGAGTGTAGGACAGGGAGAATATAATGAGCAGTTCTTC.